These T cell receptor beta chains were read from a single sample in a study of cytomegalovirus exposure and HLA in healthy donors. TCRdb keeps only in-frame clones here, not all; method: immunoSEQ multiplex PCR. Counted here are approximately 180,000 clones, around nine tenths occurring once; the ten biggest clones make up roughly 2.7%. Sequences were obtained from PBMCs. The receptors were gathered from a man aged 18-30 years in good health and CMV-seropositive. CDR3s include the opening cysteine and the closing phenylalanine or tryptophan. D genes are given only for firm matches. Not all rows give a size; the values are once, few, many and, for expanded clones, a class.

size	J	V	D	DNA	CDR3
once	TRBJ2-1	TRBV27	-	TGTGCCAGCAGCCGACGGGGGAATGAGCAGTTCTTC	CASSRRGNEQFF
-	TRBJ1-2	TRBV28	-	TGTGCCAGCAGTTTAATCCAGGGAACCCTCTATGGCTACACCTTC	CASSLIQGTLYGYTF
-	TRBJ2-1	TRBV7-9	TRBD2	TGTGCCAGCAGCTTATTCCCAGCGGGGATCAATGAGCAGTTCTTC	CASSLFPAGINEQFF
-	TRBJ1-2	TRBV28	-	TGTGCCAGCAGCTTAGGGGCAGCAGGCTACACCTTC	CASSLGAAGYTF
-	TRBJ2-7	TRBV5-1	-	TGCGCCAGCAGCCAGACTGTTGGGTCCTACGAGCAGTACTTC	CASSQTVGSYEQYF
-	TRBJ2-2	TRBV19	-	TGTGCCAGTAGTATAACCCCCAGGGGAACCGGGGAGCTGTTTTTT	CASSITPRGTGELFF
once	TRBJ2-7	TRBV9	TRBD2	TGTGCCAGCAGCGTAGGCGGGAGTCAGGCCGAGCAGTACTTC	CASSVGGSQAEQYF
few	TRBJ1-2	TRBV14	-	TGTGCCAGCAGCTTGGGACTGCCATATGGCTACACCTTC	CASSLGLPYGYTF
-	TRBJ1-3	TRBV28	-	TGTGCCAGCAGTCCCTGGGCGGGGTCTGGAAACACCATATATTTT	CASSPWAGSGNTIYF
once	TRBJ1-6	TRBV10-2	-	TGCGCCAGCAGATCCGTAATAGAGTCACCCCTCCACTTT	CASRSVIESPLHF
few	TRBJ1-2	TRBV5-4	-	TGTGCCAGCAGCTTAAGGGGCAGGGATGGCTACACCTTC	CASSLRGRDGYTF
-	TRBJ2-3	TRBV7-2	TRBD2	TGTGCCAGCAGCCCACTTCCGACTAGCGGGGGAGGTGGTACGCAGTATTTT	CASSPLPTSGGGGTQYF
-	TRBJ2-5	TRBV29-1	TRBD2	TGCAGCGTTGAATCGACTAGCCAGGGAAAAGAGACCCAGTACTTC	CSVESTSQGKETQYF
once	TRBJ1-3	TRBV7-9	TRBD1	TGTGCCAGCAGCTTCGGACAGGGATTCACCATATATTTT	CASSFGQGFTIYF
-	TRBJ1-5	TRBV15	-	TGTGCCACCAGCAGCTACCCTGAGGCCGTCGGGAATCAGCCCCAGCATTTT	CATSSYPEAVGNQPQHF
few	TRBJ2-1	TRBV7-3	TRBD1	TGTGCCAGCAGCTCGGACAGGGGGCCCTACAATGAGCAGTTCTTC	CASSSDRGPYNEQFF
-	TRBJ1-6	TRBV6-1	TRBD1	TGTGCCAGCAGTAACCGGGACAGGTATTCACCCCTCCACTTT	CASSNRDRYSPLHF
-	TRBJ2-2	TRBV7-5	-	TGTGCCAGAAGCATAACATTACCGGGACTAGCGGGAGTTCCGAGCACCGGGGAGCTGTTTTTT	CARSITLPGLAGVPSTGELFF
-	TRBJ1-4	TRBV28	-	TGTGCCAGCAGGGTACAGGGATCAAAATTT	CASRVQGSKF
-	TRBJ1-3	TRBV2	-	TGTGCCAGCAGCGACCCAGGGGAGTCGGTCGGAAACACCATATATTTT	CASSDPGESVGNTIYF
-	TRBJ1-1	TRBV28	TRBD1	TGTGCCAGCCCCCCCGTCCAGGGGGGCGCGAGGAACACTGAAGCTTTCTTT	CASPPVQGGARNTEAFF
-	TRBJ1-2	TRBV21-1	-	TGTGCCAGCACCCACGGGGGTGATGCTAACTATGGCTACACCTTC	CASTHGGDANYGYTF
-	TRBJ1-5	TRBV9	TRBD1	TGTGCCAGCAGCGCAGGAACGACAGGGGGACAGCCCCAGCATTTT	CASSAGTTGGQPQHF
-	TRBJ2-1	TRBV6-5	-	TGTGCCAGCAGACCTAACAATGAGCAGTTCTTC	CASRPNNEQFF
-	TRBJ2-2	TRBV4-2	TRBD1	TGTGCCAGCAGCCCCCAGGGACAGGGTAACACCGGGGAGCTGTTTTTT	CASSPQGQGNTGELFF
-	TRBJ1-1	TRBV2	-	TGTGCCAGCAGTGACCGAGCGGAGGCTTTCTTT	CASSDRAEAFF
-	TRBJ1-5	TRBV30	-	TGTGCCTGGAGTCGCGCCAGGACTTGGGGACAGCCCCAGCATTTT	CAWSRARTWGQPQHF
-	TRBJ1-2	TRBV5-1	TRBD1	TGCGCCAGCAGCTTGCGGGGACAGGGGCCCTCTAACTATGGCTACACCTTC	CASSLRGQGPSNYGYTF
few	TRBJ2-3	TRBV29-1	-	TGCAGCGTCCGTGGGCAGCGAGGGGATACGCAGTATTTT	CSVRGQRGDTQYF
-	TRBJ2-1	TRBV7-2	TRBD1	TGTGCCAGCAGCTTAGTAGGTGGGACAGTATACAATGAGCAGTTCTTC	CASSLVGGTVYNEQFF
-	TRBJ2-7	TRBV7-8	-	TGTGCCAGCAGCTTAGTGGCGGGGATCACCTACGAGCAGTACTTC	CASSLVAGITYEQYF
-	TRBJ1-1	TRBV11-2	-	TGTGCCAGCAGTCCAGGGCCGGCAGGGTCGAACACTGAAGCTTTCTTT	CASSPGPAGSNTEAFF
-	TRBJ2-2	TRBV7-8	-	TGTGCCAGCAGCTTAATCAGGCCCTTCCTTGACACCGGGGAGCTGTTTTTT	CASSLIRPFLDTGELFF
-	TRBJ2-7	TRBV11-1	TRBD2	TGTGCCAGCAGCTTGGGGGGGACTCAATCCTACGAGCAGTACTTC	CASSLGGTQSYEQYF
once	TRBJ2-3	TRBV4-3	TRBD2	TGCGCCAGCAGCCGCACCCCACTAGCGGGGGGGCCAGATACGCAGTATTTT	CASSRTPLAGGPDTQYF
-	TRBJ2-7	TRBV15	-	TGTGCCACCAGCATAGAAGGGCAGGGGGGCGAGCAGTACTTC	CATSIEGQGGEQYF
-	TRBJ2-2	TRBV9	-	TGTGCCAGCAGCGCCCGGTCATCGAACACCGGGGAGCTGTTTTTT	CASSARSSNTGELFF
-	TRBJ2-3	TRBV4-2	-	TGTGCCAGCAGCCAGAGGCGGGAAGCAGATACGCAGTATTTT	CASSQRREADTQYF
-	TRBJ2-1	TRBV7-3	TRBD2	TGTGCCAGCAGCTCCGGCCGGACTAGCGGAGACAATGAGCAGTTCTTC	CASSSGRTSGDNEQFF
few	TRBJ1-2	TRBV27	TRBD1	TGTGCCAGCATGTCGGGACAGGGGGCTTGGGGCTACACCTTC	CASMSGQGAWGYTF
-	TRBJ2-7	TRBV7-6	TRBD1	TGTGCCAGCAGCTTAGAGATCGGAGGGGACAGGCGCTCCTACGAGCAGTACTTC	CASSLEIGGDRRSYEQYF
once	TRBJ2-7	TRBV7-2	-	TGTGCCAGCAGCTTAGCACAGGACTACGAGCAGTACTTC	CASSLAQDYEQYF
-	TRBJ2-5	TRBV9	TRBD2	TGTGCCAGCAGCGTAGGCCGGGGGGGAGAGACCCAGTACTTC	CASSVGRGGETQYF
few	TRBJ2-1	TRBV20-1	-	TGCAGTGCTAGCAGGCGGGAAAGGTTCTTC	CSASRRERFF
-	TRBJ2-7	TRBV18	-	TGTGCCAGCTCACCACCGGCAGGGATGGCCTACGAGCAGTACTTC	CASSPPAGMAYEQYF
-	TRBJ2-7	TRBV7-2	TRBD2	TGTGCCAGCAGCTTAGTAGGGGCGGGACTAGCGGGAGGCGAGCAGTACTTC	CASSLVGAGLAGGEQYF
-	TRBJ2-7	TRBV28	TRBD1	TGTGCCAGCAGGGACAGGGGGAGCTCCTACGAGCAGTACTTC	CASRDRGSSYEQYF
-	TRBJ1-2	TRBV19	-	TGTGCCAGTAGTACGATTCCGGCAGGCCCCAATGGCTACACCTTC	CASSTIPAGPNGYTF
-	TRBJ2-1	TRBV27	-	TGTGCCAGCAGCCAGGGTGAGGAGCAGTTCTTC	CASSQGEEQFF
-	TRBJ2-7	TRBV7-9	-	TGTGCCAGCAGCTTACCGGACACGGCCATCTACGAGCAGTACTTC	CASSLPDTAIYEQYF
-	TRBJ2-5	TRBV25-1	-	TGTGCCAGCAGTGAATATCGGGGGGCCGAGACCCAGTACTTC	CASSEYRGAETQYF
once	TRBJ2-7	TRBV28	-	TGTGCCAGCAGTGTGGAGGGGTGGTACGAGCAGTACTTC	CASSVEGWYEQYF
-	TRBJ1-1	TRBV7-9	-	TGTGCCAGCAGCTCGGGATGGACAGTTGAAGCTTTCTTT	CASSSGWTVEAFF
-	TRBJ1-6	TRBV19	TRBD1	TGTGCCAGTAGTATTTCGGGGACAGTGCCTTCACCCCTCCACTTT	CASSISGTVPSPLHF
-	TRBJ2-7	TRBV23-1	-	TGCGCCAGCACAGGATACCACAGGGAGAACGAGCAGTACTTC	CASTGYHRENEQYF
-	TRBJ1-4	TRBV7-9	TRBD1	TGTGCCAGCAGCCAATACCCGGGACAGGGGAATGAAAAACTGTTTTTT	CASSQYPGQGNEKLFF
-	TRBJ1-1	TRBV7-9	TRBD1	TGTGCCAGCAGCTTACGGACAGGGGGACCACTTGACACTGAAGCTTTCTTT	CASSLRTGGPLDTEAFF